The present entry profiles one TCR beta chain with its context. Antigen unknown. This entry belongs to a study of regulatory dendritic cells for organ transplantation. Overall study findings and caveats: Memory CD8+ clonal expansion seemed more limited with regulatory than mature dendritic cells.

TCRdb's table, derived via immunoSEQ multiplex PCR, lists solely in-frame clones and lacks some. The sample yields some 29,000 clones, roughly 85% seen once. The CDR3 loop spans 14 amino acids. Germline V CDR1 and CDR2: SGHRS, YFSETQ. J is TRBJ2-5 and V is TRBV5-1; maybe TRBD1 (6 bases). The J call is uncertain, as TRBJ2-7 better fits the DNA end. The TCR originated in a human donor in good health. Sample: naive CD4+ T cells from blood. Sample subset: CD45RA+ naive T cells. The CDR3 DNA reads TGCGCCAGCAGCACTAGGGGGTTCACCTACGAGCAGTACTTC. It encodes CASSTRGFTYEQYF.